A single sample is the source of the 13 T cell receptor beta chains below, sequenced in a study of lymphopenia after photon versus proton radiotherapy. The method was immunoSEQ multiplex PCR; TCRdb's version includes in-frame clones alone and lacks a portion of them. The sample includes 150,000 to 200,000 clones, roughly nine tenths of them seen just once. Sequencing used peripheral blood, obtained from a patient treated with photon-based radiotherapy. The source is a man aged 50-60 years with gastric cancer.

This chain connects TRBV6-5 to TRBJ1-1; D is uncertain. Trimming shortened V by 6 bases and J by 0 bases, and 11 bases separated the two germline ends. The CDR3 spans 14 residues. Germline CDR1 MNHEY, CDR2 SVGAGI. The CDR3 sequence is CASSPIDMNTEAFF. The CDR3 DNA reads as TGTGCCAGCAGCCCCATAGACATGAACACTGAAGCTTTCTTT.

This clone has a single count. The chain carries TRBV30 and TRBJ2-5, with D maybe TRBD2 (5 bases). The CDR3 has 16 residues. In germline, CDR1 is GTSNPN, CDR2 SVGIG (reference sequence). V shed 0 bases and J shed 5 bases, with 19 bases lying between them. The CDR3 region is CAWSVVGRGRGETQYF. CDR3 sequence (DNA): TGTGCCTGGAGTGTAGTCGGCCGAGGGCGCGGGGAGACCCAGTACTTC.

This chain connects TRBV14 to TRBJ1-1; perhaps TRBD1 as D (5 bases). This CDR3 is built from 16 residues. V was shortened by 0 bases and J by 0 bases, with 11 bases between the two germline ends. From germline, CDR1 is SGHDN and CDR2 FVKESK. In nucleotides, the CDR3 is TGTGCCAGCAGCCAAGATCTGGGGCAGTTGAACACTGAAGCTTTCTTT. Its translation: CASSQDLGQLNTEAFF.

This clone was detected once. The chain couples TRBV7-6 to TRBJ2-5; 7 bases are a match to TRBD2. Trimming took 5 bases from V and 5 from J; bases not matched to a gene: 8. Germline V lookup: CDR1 SGHVS, CDR2 FNYEAQ. This CDR3 contains 14 residues. DNA of the CDR3: TGTGCCAGCAGCATCCGACTAGCCGGTGAGACCCAGTACTTC. Its translation: CASSIRLAGETQYF.

The V call is TRBV19, the J call TRBJ1-5; 7 bases are a match to TRBD1. In germline, CDR1 is LNHDA, CDR2 SQIVND (reference sequence). The CDR3 loop spans 15 amino acids. The ends lost 3 bases at V and 6 bases at J; junction bases unmatched: 8. DNA for the CDR3: TGTGCCAGTAGTATCCAGGGGGTTCGGGGTCAGCCCCAGCATTTT. This encodes CASSIQGVRGQPQHF. The whole variable domain, filled in from reference TRBV19 and TRBJ1-5, reads DGGITQSPKYLFRKEGQNVTLSCEQNLNHDAMYWYRQDPGQGLRLIYYSQIVNDFQKGDIAEGYSVSREKKESFPLTVTSAQKNPTAFYLCASSIQGVRGQPQHFGDGTRLSIL.

The chain couples TRBV6-5 to TRBJ2-2; 10 bases fit TRBD1. V shed 2 bases, J shed 6 bases, and the junction held 6 bases outside the gene matches. The CDR3 length is 16 residues. Germline values: CDR1 MNHEY, CDR2 SVGAGI. The CDR3 sequence is CASSYQDRGPAGELFF. In DNA, the CDR3 is TGTGCCAGCAGTTACCAAGACAGGGGGCCCGCCGGGGAGCTGTTTTTT.

The chain has TRBV19 and TRBJ2-7, with TRBD1 as a possible D gene (6 bases). Looked up from germline, CDR1 is LNHDA and CDR2 is SQIVND (reference sequence). This CDR3 has 14 amino acids. V was pared by 2 bases and J by 5 bases, with 13 bases between. The CDR3 bases are TGTGCCAGTAGTATACAGGGGCGCCGGAACGAGCAGTACTTC. This gives the protein CASSIQGRRNEQYF.

The rearrangement joins TRBV27 to TRBJ1-2; tentative D call: TRBD1 (5 bases). The CDR3 covers 17 residues. With 10 bases removed from V and 2 bases from J, the gap between germline ends came to 26 bases. Germline lookup yields CDR1 MNHEY and CDR2 SMNVEV (reference sequence). CDR3 region: CATKRYPTQGNNYGYTF. CDR3 DNA sequence: TGTGCCACCAAAAGGTACCCAACCCAGGGTAACAACTATGGCTACACCTTC.

The chain uses TRBV30 and TRBJ1-1; D is perhaps TRBD1 (6 bases). The V end lost 0 bases, the J end lost 6 bases, and 11 bases lay between the germline ends. CDR3 size: 13 residues. CDR1 is GTSNPN, CDR2 SVGIG, per germline (reference sequence). CDR3 sequence reads: CAWSVMGAPEAFF. The CDR3 DNA reads TGTGCCTGGAGTGTAATGGGGGCCCCTGAAGCTTTCTTT. The full variable domain, its missing parts supplied by reference TRBV30 and TRBJ1-1, is SQTIHQWPATLVQPVGSPLSLECTVEGTSNPNLYWYRQAAGRGLQLLFYSVGIGQISSEVPQNLSASRPQDRQFILSSKKLLLSDSGFYLCAWSVMGAPEAFFGQGTRLTVV.

The rearrangement uses TRBV7-9 and TRBJ1-1; weak D call: TRBD1 (6 bases). V was trimmed by 5 bases and J by 6 bases, leaving 19 bases between them. Germline lookup yields CDR1 SEHNR and CDR2 FQNEAQ (reference sequence). The CDR3 consists of 15 residues. This CDR3 reads CASSPGWGAIAEAFF. CDR3 nucleotide sequence: TGTGCCAGCAGCCCAGGTTGGGGGGCGATTGCTGAAGCTTTCTTT.

This chain uses TRBV27 with TRBJ1-2; 8 bases align to TRBD1. The CDR3 covers 16 residues. The trim removed 6 bases at V and 4 bases at J, leaving 13 bases unmatched. The germline CDR1 and CDR2 sequences are MNHEY and SMNVEV (reference sequence). The CDR3: CASRREGDRPPYGYTF. The CDR3 DNA is TGTGCCAGCAGGCGAGAAGGGGACAGGCCGCCCTATGGCTACACCTTC.

The rearrangement uses TRBV7-8 and TRBJ2-6; D is unresolved. Trimming shortened V by 6 bases and J by 4 bases, and 7 bases separated the two germline ends. The CDR3 covers 13 residues. Germline CDR1 is SGHVS and CDR2 is FQNEAQ. DNA of the CDR3: TGTGCCAGCAGAATTTCCGGGGCCAACGTCCTGACTTTC. This gives the protein CASRISGANVLTF. Drawing the rest from reference TRBV7-8 and TRBJ2-6, the complete variable domain is GAGVSQSPRYKVAKRGQDVALRCDPISGHVSLFWYQQALGQGPEFLTYFQNEAQLDKSGLPSDRFFAERPEGSVSTLKIQRTQQEDSAVYLCASRISGANVLTFGAGSRLTVL.

V gene TRBV28 combines with J gene TRBJ2-7; 8 bases line up with TRBD2. The CDR3 consists of 16 residues. The V and J ends lost 4 bases and 0 bases, in that order; junction bases with no gene match: 8. Germline CDR1 reads MDHEN; CDR2 reads SYDVKM. CDR3 amino acids: CASSSSSGPSSYEQYF. CDR3 in DNA: TGTGCCAGCAGTTCCTCTAGCGGGCCGAGCTCCTACGAGCAGTACTTC.